This T cell receptor (beta chain) came from a study of T-cell reconstitution after alpha-beta-depleted transplantation in children. Study-wide findings and caveats: Surviving recipient T cells and thymic progenitors produced the high day-60 TCRbeta diversity seen in some patients. Several hundred graft clones that had expanded were reportedly the source of alpha-beta T cells about two months after transplant. Newly made T cells mostly supplied T-cell counts and diversity one year after transplant.

The V end lost 0 bases, the J end lost 7 bases, and 13 bases lay between the germline ends. Per the germline V gene, CDR1 is SEHNR and CDR2 is FQNEAQ (reference sequence). The CDR3 spans 15 residues. This clonotype was recorded many times. The antigen is unknown. TCRbeta library preparation incorporated unique molecular identifiers. TCRdb fed the PCR reads into MiXCR, producing one record per CDR3 protein. The table includes 200,000 or so distinct CDR3 sequences, 5% to 6.5% detected once. This TCR was recovered from a girl under three years old with combined immunodeficiency, due to receive a stem cell transplant. The source was PBMCs, collected before TCRalphabeta/CD19-depleted stem cell transplant. The V and J genes are TRBV7-9 and TRBJ2-1; D unresolved. The CDR3 coding sequence is TGTGCCAGCAGCTTAGCGCAGAACGGAAGGAATGAGCAGTTCTTC. It encodes CASSLAQNGRNEQFF.